This entry concerns a single T cell receptor (beta chain). The target of this receptor is not known. Base qualities are not provided; no much larger clone lies one nucleotide away. Reading from cysteine to phenylalanine, the CDR3 counts 18 amino acids. The read is trimmed to its CDR3 DNA, 54 bases read in frame from base 1. The V and J ends are trimmed by 0 bases and 5 bases, leaving 22 bases between them. CDR1 and CDR2, per the germline V gene (reference sequence), are LGHDT and YNNKEL. Each collaborating institution followed its own protocols to collect whole blood in K2EDTA tubes. For TCRbeta analysis, collaborators shipped samples in one of three forms: frozen whole blood, isolated PBMCs, or DNA extracted from either of those sample types. The data derive from a study of blood T cell repertoires in COVID-19 (dated by TCRdb to the early 2020s). Turning to the overall study: Samples from collaborators originated in the United States, Italy and Spain and spanned both the acute and convalescent phases of COVID-19. Where available, HLA class I and class II types were obtained from metadata supplied by the sample provider rather than from assay-based typing. Subjects who had been exposed to COVID-19, were actively infected with it, or had recovered from it provided the deeply sampled blood TCRbeta repertoires that made up the dataset. The samples were drawn from two sources: the first 160 participants of the ongoing ImmuneRACE study, and 1,200 or so subjects contributed by 6 global collaborators. The prospective study material was composed of cDNA or gDNA derived from T cells, B-cell-depleted T cells, or PBMCs. The repertoires were made available in a free public database intended to serve as a resource for research on the immune response to SARS-CoV-2. A de-identified subject ID, COVID-19 status, age in years and sex were almost always included in the sample metadata.

Overall study results and their limits: How much clinical and demographic metadata was included differed by source and by participant, and the metadata was provided uncurated.

The immunoSEQ Assay, a bias-controlled multiplex PCR, was used to amplify TCRbeta CDR3 regions from genomic DNA. Under the source paper's analysis protocol: Within the assay, amplification of reference gene primers was used to estimate how many nucleated cells each sample contained. To quantify the absolute abundance of each unique TCRbeta CDR3 rearrangement, sequence reads were collapsed and filtered. For each sample, productive Simpson clonality was calculated as the square root of Simpson's diversity index over productive rearrangements. Here the immuneACCESS table is served through TCRdb, limited to in-frame sequences with V and J called. Missing clones are a known gap in these copies; in checked studies unresolved V genes cover under half, and the rest lacks a known reason. From that table come the V and J calls and clone size; the DNA was used to work out D and trimming. For this sample the table gives 200,000 to 300,000 clones, of which under 85% were detected only once. The ten largest clones capture roughly 5% of the sample.

The specimen sequenced was peripheral blood. The receptor was derived from a human donor in a cohort sampled during active COVID-19. Recombination connected TRBV3-1 (or the pseudogene TRBV3-2) to TRBJ2-5; a confident D gene designation cannot be given. The CDR3 protein is CASSQDLGGSHPRETQYF. In nucleotide form, the sequence is TGTGCCAGCAGCCAAGATCTTGGCGGATCCCATCCGCGGGAGACCCAGTACTTC.